A single sample is the source of the 7 T cell receptor beta chains below, sequenced in a study of blood T cell repertoires in COVID-19 (dated by TCRdb to the early 2020s). To prepare the library, the immunoSEQ multiplex PCR assay was applied. In its TCRdb copy, this immuneACCESS table keeps in-frame sequences only and misses some clones. Where compared with another copy, unresolved V genes explain less than half of these, and the others have no known cause. The sample table records 90,000 to 120,000 clones; 90% to 95% of these occur just once. Together, the top ten hold roughly 1.2% of the sample. The sample was peripheral blood. The receptor set was obtained from a woman in her 30s with acute or convalescent COVID-19.

The sample holds one count of this clone. The gene calls are TRBV28 and TRBJ2-3, with 7 nucleotides matching TRBD1. In germline, CDR1 is MDHEN, CDR2 SYDVKM. V lost 5 bases and J lost 0; bases outside the gene matches: 5. This CDR3 has 15 amino acids. CDR3 DNA sequence: TGTGCCAGCAGTCGAACAGGGGTGAGCACAGATACGCAGTATTTT. Protein product: CASSRTGVSTDTQYF. The whole variable domain, remainder taken from reference TRBV28 and TRBJ2-3, is DVKVTQSSRYLVKRTGEKVFLECVQDMDHENMFWYRQDPGLGLRLIYFSYDVKMKEKGDIPEGYSVSREKKERFSLILESASTNQTSMYLCASSRTGVSTDTQYFGPGTRLTVL.

This chain joins TRBV18 and TRBJ1-1; possibly TRBD1 for D (5 bases). Germline V gene data show CDR1 as KGHSH and CDR2 as LQKENI. V was cut by 3 bases and J by 4 bases, with 30 bases left in between. There are 20 residues in the CDR3. As DNA, the CDR3 is TGTGCCAGCTCACCGATGGCAGGGTTATTCTCCCTCGGGGGTTCCACTGAAGCTTTCTTT. It yields the protein CASSPMAGLFSLGGSTEAFF. Variable domain in full (rest from reference TRBV18 and TRBJ1-1): NAGVMQNPRHLVRRRGQEARLRCSPMKGHSHVYWYRQLPEEGLKFMVYLQKENIIDESGMPKERFSAEFPKEGPSILRIQQVVRGDSAAYFCASSPMAGLFSLGGSTEAFFGQGTRLTVV.

The chain has TRBV20-1 and TRBJ1-5; 8 bases match TRBD1. The CDR3 sequence is 15 residues long. CDR1 is DFQATT and CDR2 is SNEGSKA in the germline V gene (reference sequence). Unmatched junction bases numbered 7, after V lost 3 bases and J lost 3 bases. The CDR3 is CSASRTGISNQPQHF. The CDR3 DNA follows: TGCAGTGCTAGTAGGACAGGGATTTCCAATCAGCCCCAGCATTTT.

This chain joins TRBV7-3 and TRBJ2-5, with D possibly matching TRBD1 (6 bases). CDR1 SGHTA and CDR2 FQGTGA come from the germline V gene. Trimming left V 2 bases short and J 2 bases short, with 9 bases between. This CDR3 is 14 amino acids long. DNA for the CDR3: TGTGCCAGCAGCTTACAGGGGTCGCAAGAGACCCAGTACTTC. It yields the protein CASSLQGSQETQYF.

V and J are TRBV5-1 and TRBJ1-1; D might be TRBD1 (6 bases). Trimming removed 3 bases from V and 2 bases from J, with 17 bases in between. This CDR3 has 16 residues. CDR1 SGHRS and CDR2 YFSETQ come from the germline V gene. CDR3 DNA sequence: TGCGCCAGCAGCTCCACAGGACAGTCCCCTAACACTGAAGCTTTCTTT. Residues: CASSSTGQSPNTEAFF.

This clone appeared once. J is TRBJ1-1 and V is TRBV6-6; 9 bases fit TRBD1. Germline assignment: CDR1 MNHNY and CDR2 SVGAGI (reference sequence). The CDR3 is made up of 15 amino acids. V lost 2 bases to trimming and J lost 2 bases; unmatched junction nucleotides: 3. The CDR3 sequence: CASSYPGQGNTEAFF. In DNA, the CDR3 is TGTGCCAGCAGTTACCCGGGACAGGGAAACACTGAAGCTTTCTTT.

The chain uses TRBV3-1 (or the pseudogene TRBV3-2) and TRBJ1-2, with a weak D call TRBD1 (6 bases). There are 13 residues in the CDR3. Germline CDR1 is LGHDT and CDR2 is YNNKEL (reference sequence). V lost 4 bases and J 4 bases, leaving 10 bases between the germline ends. This chain's CDR3 is CASSLQGIYGYTF. The CDR3, as DNA: TGTGCCAGCAGCCTTCAGGGGATCTATGGCTACACCTTC.